These T cell receptor beta chains were read from a single sample in a study of blood T cell repertoires in COVID-19. TCRdb's table, derived via immunoSEQ multiplex PCR, lists solely in-frame clones and lacks some. Of roughly 200,000 clones listed, approximately 82% are singletons. The sample was peripheral blood. The receptors were gathered from a human donor in a cohort sampled during active COVID-19. Each CDR3 is given with its conserved first and last residue. Each record gives: V gene, J gene, CDR3 protein.

TRBV29-1	TRBJ2-1	CSVMGEVYNEQFF
TRBV2	TRBJ2-1	CASSAGAGGYNEQFF
TRBV10-2	TRBJ2-2	CASSDISGRAGTGELFF
TRBV7-2	TRBJ1-1	CASSLDFTGTEAFF
TRBV5-1	TRBJ2-2	CASSWGQGGELFF
TRBV7-2	TRBJ2-1	CASSFGGWATYNEQFF
TRBV9	TRBJ2-2	CASSEHSGWAEELFF
TRBV6-4	TRBJ2-3	CASSVRDTDTQYF
TRBV3-1/TRBV3-2	TRBJ1-1	CASSQVRPRGRMLRTEAFF
TRBV15	TRBJ1-2	CATSRDFVEGGYGYTF
TRBV5-5	TRBJ2-7	CASRFLGDEQYF
TRBV28	TRBJ1-1	CASSLLFASNTEAFF
TRBV19	TRBJ1-1	CASRQGLNTEAFF
TRBV4-1	TRBJ2-7	CASSPLGSGRAYEQYF
TRBV11-2	TRBJ2-5	CASSLDLTVLGLAEETQYF
TRBV28	TRBJ2-1	CASSLRTGGDEQFF
TRBV7-9	TRBJ1-2	CASMRDYGYTF